These T cell receptor beta chains were read from a single sample in a study of response to subunit inactivated influenza vaccine. TCRdb itself ran the RT-PCR reads through MiXCR, one entry per CDR3 protein. The sample consists of over 400,000 distinct CDR3 sequences, roughly 13% of them appearing once. The source material was PBMCs from blood, sampled more than 35 days after vaccination. The source is a man between 50 and 59 years old who received an inactivated influenza vaccine. Both conserved end residues are part of each CDR3. A D gene is named only where the DNA matches it firmly. Clone size is stated in some rows and not others, as once, few, many or a class when expanded.

v_gene: TRBV27; abundance: few; j_gene: TRBJ2-1; d_gene: TRBD2; CDR3nt: TGTGCCAGCAGTCCTCGACTAGCGGCCTTAGAGCAGTTCTTC; CDR3aa: CASSPRLAALEQFF
v_gene: TRBV29-1; abundance: few; j_gene: TRBJ1-1; d_gene: TRBD1; CDR3nt: TGCACCGTATTCGACAGGGGGAACACTGAAGCTTTCTTT; CDR3aa: CTVFDRGNTEAFF
v_gene: TRBV7-2; abundance: NA; j_gene: TRBJ2-3; d_gene: TRBD2; CDR3nt: TGTGCCAGCAGCCCACAGAGGGGAGGGCCCACAGATACGCAGTATTTT; CDR3aa: CASSPQRGGPTDTQYF
v_gene: TRBV4-3; abundance: NA; j_gene: TRBJ2-3; d_gene: TRBD2; CDR3nt: TGCGCCAGCAGCCAAGACCCCCAACCTAGCGGGGGAACCACAGATACGCAGTATTTT; CDR3aa: CASSQDPQPSGGTTDTQYF
v_gene: TRBV4-3; abundance: NA; j_gene: TRBJ1-1; d_gene: NA; CDR3nt: TGCGCCAGCAGCCAAGATACGGGGGGACCTGAAGCTTTCTTT; CDR3aa: CASSQDTGGPEAFF
v_gene: TRBV12-3/TRBV12-4; abundance: NA; j_gene: TRBJ1-4; d_gene: NA; CDR3nt: TGTGCCAGCAGTCCAAATGGACATTCGAAAAAACTGTTTTTT; CDR3aa: CASSPNGHSKKLFF
v_gene: TRBV7-9; abundance: few; j_gene: TRBJ2-3; d_gene: NA; CDR3nt: TGTGCCAGCGAACTAGAAACGCAGTATTTT; CDR3aa: CASELETQYF
v_gene: TRBV20-1; abundance: few; j_gene: TRBJ2-7; d_gene: NA; CDR3nt: TGCAGTGCTAGAGCTTCGCGAGGGGCCCTCTACGAGCAGTACTTC; CDR3aa: CSARASRGALYEQYF
v_gene: TRBV7-2; abundance: many; j_gene: TRBJ2-7; d_gene: NA; CDR3nt: TGTGCCAGCAGCTTAGGAGGCCAGAACTACGAGCAGTACTTC; CDR3aa: CASSLGGQNYEQYF
v_gene: TRBV12-3/TRBV12-4; abundance: few; j_gene: TRBJ2-6; d_gene: NA; CDR3nt: TGTGCCAGCAAACTCTCTGGGGCCAACGTCCTGACTTTC; CDR3aa: CASKLSGANVLTF
v_gene: TRBV12-3/TRBV12-4; abundance: few; j_gene: TRBJ2-3; d_gene: NA; CDR3nt: TGTGCCAGCACTCCTAGGGGAGCCAGCGCAGATACGCAGTATTTT; CDR3aa: CASTPRGASADTQYF
v_gene: TRBV6-1; abundance: NA; j_gene: TRBJ1-6; d_gene: TRBD1; CDR3nt: TGTGCCACCCAAACAGGGGCTGTTTCTTCACCCCTCCACTTT; CDR3aa: CATQTGAVSSPLHF
v_gene: TRBV12-3/TRBV12-4; abundance: many; j_gene: TRBJ1-1; d_gene: NA; CDR3nt: TGTGCCAGCAATGATTGGGTGAGCACTGAAGCTTTCTTT; CDR3aa: CASNDWVSTEAFF
v_gene: TRBV27; abundance: few; j_gene: TRBJ2-7; d_gene: NA; CDR3nt: TGTGCCAGCAGTCCAGCCCGAATCTCCTACGAGCAGTACTTC; CDR3aa: CASSPARISYEQYF
v_gene: TRBV12-3/TRBV12-4; abundance: NA; j_gene: TRBJ2-3; d_gene: TRBD2; CDR3nt: TGTGCCAGCAGTCCCGGGGGGACTAGCGGGGGGGCCAGCACAGATACGCAGTATTTT; CDR3aa: CASSPGGTSGGASTDTQYF
v_gene: TRBV20-1; abundance: many; j_gene: TRBJ1-2; d_gene: NA; CDR3nt: TGCAGTGCTAGAGATGGGGACTATGGCTACACCTTC; CDR3aa: CSARDGDYGYTF
v_gene: TRBV6-2/TRBV6-3; abundance: NA; j_gene: TRBJ2-2; d_gene: NA; CDR3nt: TGTGCCAGCAGATACGGGCCGGGGACTCTTAACACCGGGGAGCTGTTTTTT; CDR3aa: CASRYGPGTLNTGELFF
v_gene: TRBV5-1; abundance: NA; j_gene: TRBJ2-2; d_gene: NA; CDR3nt: TGCGCCAGCAGCTATAGGGCAGACGCGAACACCGGGGAGCTGTTTTTT; CDR3aa: CASSYRADANTGELFF
v_gene: TRBV28; abundance: NA; j_gene: TRBJ1-5; d_gene: NA; CDR3nt: TGTGCCAGCAGTTTAACGGGGGTCAGGCCCCAGCATTTT; CDR3aa: CASSLTGVRPQHF
v_gene: TRBV20-1; abundance: many; j_gene: TRBJ2-2; d_gene: NA; CDR3nt: TGCAGTGCTAGAAGGCTCACCGGGGAGCTGTTTTTT; CDR3aa: CSARRLTGELFF
v_gene: TRBV6-5; abundance: many; j_gene: TRBJ2-1; d_gene: NA; CDR3nt: TGTGCCAGCAGTTACTCACAGGGTACCCCAAACAATGAGCAGTTCTTC; CDR3aa: CASSYSQGTPNNEQFF
v_gene: TRBV12-3/TRBV12-4; abundance: NA; j_gene: TRBJ1-2; d_gene: NA; CDR3nt: TGTGCCAGCAGTTTAGCGCTGGGGGGAAAGCCCTATGGCTACACCTTC; CDR3aa: CASSLALGGKPYGYTF
v_gene: TRBV28; abundance: few; j_gene: TRBJ2-5; d_gene: TRBD1; CDR3nt: TGTGCCAGTGCCGGGACAGAGAGGCAAGAGACCCAGTACTTC; CDR3aa: CASAGTERQETQYF
v_gene: TRBV5-8; abundance: few; j_gene: TRBJ2-7; d_gene: NA; CDR3nt: TGTGCCAGCAGCCTGGATAGGCCCAACGAGCAGTACTTC; CDR3aa: CASSLDRPNEQYF
v_gene: TRBV6-1; abundance: few; j_gene: TRBJ2-3; d_gene: NA; CDR3nt: TGTGCCAGCAACGGAGGGACCACAGATACGCAGTATTTT; CDR3aa: CASNGGTTDTQYF
v_gene: TRBV27; abundance: NA; j_gene: TRBJ1-3; d_gene: TRBD1; CDR3nt: TGTGCCAGCAAACGGGGACAGGGAGTTGGAAACACCATATATTTT; CDR3aa: CASKRGQGVGNTIYF
v_gene: TRBV7-3; abundance: few; j_gene: TRBJ2-3; d_gene: TRBD2; CDR3nt: TGTGCCAGCAGCTTAACTGGACTAGCGGGAGGGATTCGCACAGATACGCAGTATTTT; CDR3aa: CASSLTGLAGGIRTDTQYF
v_gene: TRBV7-6; abundance: NA; j_gene: TRBJ2-1; d_gene: TRBD2; CDR3nt: TGTGCCAGCAGCAAAAGGACTAGCGGGAGGCCAAGCAATGAGCAGTTCTTC; CDR3aa: CASSKRTSGRPSNEQFF
v_gene: TRBV28; abundance: NA; j_gene: TRBJ2-2; d_gene: TRBD1; CDR3nt: TGTGCCAGCAGGATCGGACAGGTTAGCACCGGGGAGCTGTTTTTT; CDR3aa: CASRIGQVSTGELFF
v_gene: TRBV10-3; abundance: few; j_gene: TRBJ2-7; d_gene: NA; CDR3nt: TGTGCCATCAGTGAGGCCGGAGATTACTACGAGCAGTACTTC; CDR3aa: CAISEAGDYYEQYF
v_gene: TRBV29-1; abundance: many; j_gene: TRBJ2-7; d_gene: NA; CDR3nt: TGCAGCGGGGTGACAGGCTACGAGCAGTACTTC; CDR3aa: CSGVTGYEQYF
v_gene: TRBV9; abundance: NA; j_gene: TRBJ1-1; d_gene: NA; CDR3nt: TGTGCCAGCAGCGCGGACCCGGACAGACTGAACACTGAAGCTTTCTTT; CDR3aa: CASSADPDRLNTEAFF
v_gene: TRBV7-2; abundance: many; j_gene: TRBJ2-3; d_gene: NA; CDR3nt: TGTGCCAGCAGCTTAGTTTTGGGCACAGATACGCAGTATTTT; CDR3aa: CASSLVLGTDTQYF
v_gene: TRBV20-1; abundance: few; j_gene: TRBJ2-1; d_gene: TRBD2; CDR3nt: TGCAGTGCTAGTTCCCTCAAGCGGGAGGGCCAATGGAATGAGCAGTTCTTC; CDR3aa: CSASSLKREGQWNEQFF
v_gene: TRBV6-1; abundance: few; j_gene: TRBJ2-1; d_gene: NA; CDR3nt: TGTGCCAGCAGCCGGGTGGGGCCCTACAATGAGCAGTTCTTC; CDR3aa: CASSRVGPYNEQFF
v_gene: TRBV29-1; abundance: many; j_gene: TRBJ2-3; d_gene: TRBD2; CDR3nt: TGCAGCGTCCTGACTAGCTACACAGATACGCAGTATTTT; CDR3aa: CSVLTSYTDTQYF
v_gene: TRBV5-1; abundance: many; j_gene: TRBJ2-3; d_gene: NA; CDR3nt: TGCGCCAGCAGCTTGGCAGGGGACGTAGGTGGGAATACGCAGTATTTT; CDR3aa: CASSLAGDVGGNTQYF
v_gene: TRBV29-1; abundance: few; j_gene: TRBJ2-7; d_gene: NA; CDR3nt: TGCAGCGTTGGACCAGACTACGAGCAGTACTTC; CDR3aa: CSVGPDYEQYF
v_gene: TRBV29-1; abundance: few; j_gene: TRBJ1-1; d_gene: NA; CDR3nt: TGCAGCGGGGACAAGGCGAACACTGAAGCTTTCTTT; CDR3aa: CSGDKANTEAFF
v_gene: TRBV6-5; abundance: NA; j_gene: TRBJ2-3; d_gene: TRBD1; CDR3nt: TGTGCCAGCAGTTACTCTTCGCCCGGACAGGGTTGGGCAGATACGCAGTATTTT; CDR3aa: CASSYSSPGQGWADTQYF
v_gene: TRBV7-3; abundance: NA; j_gene: TRBJ2-3; d_gene: TRBD2; CDR3nt: TGTGCCAGCAGCTCCAACGCGGCGGGAGGGCCTTATACGCAGTATTTT; CDR3aa: CASSSNAAGGPYTQYF
v_gene: TRBV12-3/TRBV12-4; abundance: many; j_gene: TRBJ2-3; d_gene: NA; CDR3nt: TGTGCCAGCAGTTCTAGGGTCGGGGGGCGCCGGACGCAGTATTTT; CDR3aa: CASSSRVGGRRTQYF
v_gene: TRBV7-2; abundance: NA; j_gene: TRBJ2-6; d_gene: NA; CDR3nt: TGTGCCAGCAGCTTAGACGGGGGCCATGGGGCCAACGTCCTGACTTTC; CDR3aa: CASSLDGGHGANVLTF
v_gene: TRBV7-6; abundance: many; j_gene: TRBJ2-2; d_gene: NA; CDR3nt: TGTGCCAGCAGCTTAGTTACAGGGACCGGGGAGCTGTTTTTT; CDR3aa: CASSLVTGTGELFF
v_gene: TRBV15; abundance: few; j_gene: TRBJ2-1; d_gene: TRBD2; CDR3nt: TGTGCCACCAGCAGGACTAGCGGGGGAATCAATGAGCAGTTCTTC; CDR3aa: CATSRTSGGINEQFF
v_gene: TRBV4-3; abundance: few; j_gene: TRBJ2-3; d_gene: TRBD2; CDR3nt: TGCGCCAGCAGCCAAGATCCCTACAGCGGGGGGAGGACAGATACGCAGTATTTT; CDR3aa: CASSQDPYSGGRTDTQYF
v_gene: TRBV12-3/TRBV12-4; abundance: few; j_gene: TRBJ2-3; d_gene: TRBD2; CDR3nt: TGTGCCAGCAGTTTTGTTGGCGGGGGGCCTAGAGATACGCAGTATTTT; CDR3aa: CASSFVGGGPRDTQYF
v_gene: TRBV20-1; abundance: NA; j_gene: TRBJ2-7; d_gene: TRBD2; CDR3nt: TGCAGTGCTAGAGACCCCTCCCAGCGGGGTTGGGGATTAGACGAGCAGTACTTC; CDR3aa: CSARDPSQRGWGLDEQYF
v_gene: TRBV4-1; abundance: many; j_gene: TRBJ1-2; d_gene: TRBD1; CDR3nt: TGCGCCAGCAGCCAAGGGACAGGGTCTTGGGATGGCTACACCTTC; CDR3aa: CASSQGTGSWDGYTF
v_gene: TRBV5-1; abundance: few; j_gene: TRBJ2-3; d_gene: TRBD2; CDR3nt: TGCGCCAGCAGCTGGGGAGCGGGAGCGACAGATACGCAGTATTTT; CDR3aa: CASSWGAGATDTQYF
v_gene: TRBV2; abundance: few; j_gene: TRBJ2-5; d_gene: NA; CDR3nt: TGTGCCAGCAGTAATCTCGGGGAGGAGACCCAGTACTTC; CDR3aa: CASSNLGEETQYF
v_gene: TRBV7-9; abundance: NA; j_gene: TRBJ1-6; d_gene: NA; CDR3nt: TGTGCCAGCAGCTTGAGGACGGATAATTCACCCCTCCACTTT; CDR3aa: CASSLRTDNSPLHF
v_gene: TRBV5-1; abundance: few; j_gene: TRBJ2-2; d_gene: NA; CDR3nt: TGCGCCAGCAGCTTGGGGGCCCTAACCAACACCGGGGAGCTGTTTTTT; CDR3aa: CASSLGALTNTGELFF
v_gene: TRBV3-1; abundance: few; j_gene: TRBJ2-5; d_gene: NA; CDR3nt: TGTGCCAGTCAGGAGGGACAAGAGACCCAGTACTTC; CDR3aa: CASQEGQETQYF
v_gene: TRBV5-1; abundance: NA; j_gene: TRBJ1-2; d_gene: TRBD1; CDR3nt: TGCGCCAGCAGCCCGGGGACAGGGAACATCTATGGCTACACCTTC; CDR3aa: CASSPGTGNIYGYTF
v_gene: TRBV3-1; abundance: NA; j_gene: TRBJ2-2; d_gene: NA; CDR3nt: TGTGCCAGCAGCAGCTCGGGAGTGGCCGGGGAGCTGTTTTTT; CDR3aa: CASSSSGVAGELFF
v_gene: TRBV10-3; abundance: NA; j_gene: TRBJ2-5; d_gene: NA; CDR3nt: TGTGCCATCAGTGAGTCAAGTGGGGAGACCCAGTACTTC; CDR3aa: CAISESSGETQYF
v_gene: TRBV12-3/TRBV12-4; abundance: NA; j_gene: TRBJ2-7; d_gene: TRBD2; CDR3nt: TGTGCCAGCAGTTTAGTGGCGGGGGGGCTGGACGAGCAGTACTTC; CDR3aa: CASSLVAGGLDEQYF
v_gene: TRBV12-3/TRBV12-4; abundance: many; j_gene: TRBJ2-7; d_gene: TRBD2; CDR3nt: TGTGCCAGCAGTTTGGTAGCGGGGACCTACGAGCAGTACTTC; CDR3aa: CASSLVAGTYEQYF